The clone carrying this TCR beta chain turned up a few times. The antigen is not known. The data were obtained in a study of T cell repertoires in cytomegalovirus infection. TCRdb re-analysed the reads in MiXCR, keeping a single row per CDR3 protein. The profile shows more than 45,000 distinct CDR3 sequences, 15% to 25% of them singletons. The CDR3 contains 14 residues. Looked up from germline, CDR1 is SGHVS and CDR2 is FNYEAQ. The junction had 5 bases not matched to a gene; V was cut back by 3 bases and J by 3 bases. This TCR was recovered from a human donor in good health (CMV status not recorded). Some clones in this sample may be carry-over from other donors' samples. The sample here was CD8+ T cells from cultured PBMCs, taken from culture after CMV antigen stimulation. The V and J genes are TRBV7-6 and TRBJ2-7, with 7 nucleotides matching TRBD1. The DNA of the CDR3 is TGTGCCAGCAGCTTTACCGGGACAGACTACGAGCAGTACTTC. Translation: CASSFTGTDYEQYF.